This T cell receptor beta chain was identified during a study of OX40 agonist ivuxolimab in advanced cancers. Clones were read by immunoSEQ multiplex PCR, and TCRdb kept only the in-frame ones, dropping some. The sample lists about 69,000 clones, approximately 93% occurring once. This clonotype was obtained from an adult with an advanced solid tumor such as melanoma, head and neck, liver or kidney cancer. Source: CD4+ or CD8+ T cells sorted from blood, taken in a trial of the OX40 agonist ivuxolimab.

The CDR3 loop is CASSPGPAIYGYTF. The CDR3 DNA reads as TGTGCCAGCAGTCCGGGTCCTGCTATTTATGGCTACACCTTC. This chain links TRBV25-1 with TRBJ1-2, with D uncertain. V was pared by 5 bases and J by 5 bases, with 15 bases between. The CDR3 spans 14 residues. Germline lookup yields CDR1 MGHDK and CDR2 SYGVNS.